One and the same sample provided the 27 T cell receptor beta chains below, sequenced in a study of cytomegalovirus exposure and HLA in healthy donors. Primers: 60 Vbeta forward and 13 Jbeta reverse. Using immunoSEQ multiplex PCR, the repertoire was profiled, and TCRdb retains in-frame clones only, with some absent. The sample yields roughly 58,000 clones, 83% seen once. The sequenced sample consisted of PBMCs. The receptors were sampled from a human donor in good health.

The J gene is TRBJ1-2, the V gene TRBV11-2, with no clear D. Germline V gene sequence: CDR1 SGHAT, CDR2 FQNNGV. The CDR3 sequence is 13 residues long. V shed 3 bases and J shed 2 bases, with 7 bases lying between them. The DNA for the CDR3 is TGTGCCAGCAGCTTTGGGCCCAACTATGGCTACACCTTC. This translates into CASSFGPNYGYTF.

This clone has more than one count but fewer than ten. The chain joins TRBV6-1 to TRBJ2-2; 10 nucleotides line up with TRBD2. Germline CDR1 and CDR2: MNHNS and SASEGT. The junction had 7 bases not matched to a gene; V was cut back by 1 base and J by 8 bases. The CDR3 runs 16 residues. CDR3 loop: CASSEGLAGVSGELFF. Written as DNA, the CDR3 is TGTGCCAGCAGTGAAGGGCTAGCGGGAGTATCGGGGGAGCTGTTTTTT.

This chain links TRBV9 with TRBJ2-7; tentatively, D is TRBD2 (6 bases). Germline V gene sequence: CDR1 SGDLS, CDR2 YYNGEE. The CDR3 consists of 16 residues. V lost 0 bases and J lost 6, with 19 bases in between. In DNA form, the CDR3 reads TGTGCCAGCAGCGTAGGGGGTCGAGGGAGGCGGTCCGAGCAGTACTTC. Its translation is CASSVGGRGRRSEQYF.

V and J are TRBV30 and TRBJ2-2; 7 bases map to TRBD2. Per the germline V gene, CDR1 is GTSNPN and CDR2 is SVGIG (reference sequence). This CDR3 is 15 amino acids long. With 2 bases clipped from V and 4 bases from J, the junction kept 7 bases outside the gene matches. CDR3 in DNA: TGTGCCTGGAGTAAGGCTAGCGGAGGCACCGGGGAGCTGTTTTTT. As protein: CAWSKASGGTGELFF.

V is TRBV4-3 and J is TRBJ2-2, with D possibly being TRBD1 (6 bases). The CDR3 covers 15 residues. The V end lost 6 bases, the J end lost 2 bases, and 13 bases lay between the germline ends. CDR1 LGHNA and CDR2 YSLEER come from the germline V gene. Written as DNA, the CDR3 is TGCGCCAGCAGGCGATACAGGGAAAACACCGGGGAGCTGTTTTTT. It translates to CASRRYRENTGELFF.

This clone was detected once. The CDR3 nucleotides are TGTGCCAGTAGTGGAGCAGGGATTGAGTGGGGCTACGAGCAGTACTTC. Translating gives CASSGAGIEWGYEQYF. The V and J genes are TRBV19 and TRBJ2-7; the D gene is possibly TRBD1 (5 bases). The germline CDR1 and CDR2 sequences are LNHDA and SQIVND (reference sequence). The CDR3 length is 16 residues. Trimming cost V 5 bases and J 3 bases, with 20 bases left between them.

V and J are TRBV28 and TRBJ2-5; 7 bases are a match to TRBD2. The J call may be wrong; the DNA end is better matched by TRBJ2-7. CDR1 is MDHEN, CDR2 SYDVKM, per germline. The CDR3 length is 14 residues. The CDR3 DNA follows: TGTGCCAGCAGCACCCCGGGGGGATCCTACGAGCAGTACTTC. Encoded protein: CASSTPGGSYEQYF.

This chain connects TRBV4-3 to TRBJ2-1; tentative D call: TRBD2 (6 bases). V lost 0 bases and J 3 bases, leaving 9 bases between the germline ends. This CDR3 has 15 amino acids. CDR1 is LGHNA, CDR2 YSLEER, per germline. DNA for the CDR3: TGCGCCAGCAGCCAAGAAACAGCGGGCTACAATGAGCAGTTCTTC. Its translation: CASSQETAGYNEQFF.

The gene calls are TRBV27 and TRBJ2-3; 11 bases align to TRBD2. Losses at the gene ends were 5 bases for V and 5 bases for J; bases not matched to a gene: 6. This CDR3 has 15 amino acids. Germline values: CDR1 MNHEY, CDR2 SMNVEV (reference sequence). CDR3: CASSRSGRGVDTQYF. In nucleotides, the CDR3 is TGTGCCAGCAGTCGTAGCGGGAGGGGGGTAGATACGCAGTATTTT.

The J gene is TRBJ2-3, the V gene TRBV9; TRBD1 is a possible D gene (6 bases). V was shortened by 3 bases and J by 2 bases, with 10 bases between the two germline ends. The CDR3 is 14 amino acids. CDR1 is SGDLS, CDR2 YYNGEE, per germline. The DNA for the CDR3 is TGTGCCAGCAGCGCCGGGACAACCACAGATACGCAGTATTTT. As protein: CASSAGTTTDTQYF.

The chain is built from TRBV4-3 and TRBJ1-3; tentative D call: TRBD1 (5 bases). The CDR3 is 15 amino acids. Germline values: CDR1 LGHNA, CDR2 YSLEER. Trimming stripped 0 bases from V and 4 bases from J, with 10 bases between. The DNA of the CDR3 is TGCGCCAGCAGCCAAGACGCGGGGACCGGAAACACCATATATTTT. It is translated as CASSQDAGTGNTIYF.

V gene TRBV30 combines with J gene TRBJ2-7; the D is unclear. This CDR3 region has 13 residues. Trimming removed 3 bases at V and 6 bases at J, with 15 bases between. Germline-derived CDR1 and CDR2 are GTSNPN and SVGIG (reference sequence). The CDR3 region is CAWRGDTFSEQYF. DNA of the CDR3: TGTGCCTGGAGAGGCGACACGTTCTCCGAGCAGTACTTC.

The gene calls are TRBV28 and TRBJ2-2; D is perhaps TRBD2 (6 bases). From germline, CDR1 is MDHEN and CDR2 SYDVKM. The V and J ends lost 5 bases and 6 bases respectively, with 16 bases between them. The length of the CDR3 is 15 residues. The CDR3 DNA reads as TGTGCCAGCAGTACGCGACTAGATAGCGCCGGGGAGCTGTTTTTT. Protein product: CASSTRLDSAGELFF. The entire variable domain, with the rest obtained from reference TRBV28 and TRBJ2-2, is as follows: DVKVTQSSRYLVKRTGEKVFLECVQDMDHENMFWYRQDPGLGLRLIYFSYDVKMKEKGDIPEGYSVSREKKERFSLILESASTNQTSMYLCASSTRLDSAGELFFGEGSRLTVL.

This sequence joins TRBV27 and TRBJ1-2; TRBD1 matches 7 bases. The CDR3 loop spans 15 amino acids. J lost 4 bases, V lost 0 bases, and 5 bases had no gene match. CDR1 and CDR2 (germline): MNHEY, SMNVEV (reference sequence). CDR3 DNA: TGTGCCAGCAGTTTATCGACAGGGACCGTCTATGGCTACACCTTC. Residues: CASSLSTGTVYGYTF.

This rearrangement joins TRBV2 to TRBJ2-5; TRBD2 matches 8 bases. The V segment lost 10 bases and the J segment 0 bases; nucleotides outside the gene matches: 7. The CDR3 spans 14 residues. Germline V gene data show CDR1 as SNHLY and CDR2 as FYNNEI. CDR3 sequence (DNA): TGTGCCACGGGAGGGGGGACCAACCAAGAGACCCAGTACTTC. Residues: CATGGGTNQETQYF.

This chain joins TRBV4-2 and TRBJ2-2, with 9 bases lining up with TRBD2. V shed 0 bases, J shed 5 bases, and the junction held 4 bases outside the gene matches. The CDR3 contains 16 residues. Looked up from germline, CDR1 is LGHNA and CDR2 is YNFKEQ. Here the CDR3 reads CASSQEPAGGTGELFF. The CDR3 bases are TGTGCCAGCAGCCAAGAACCAGCGGGGGGAACCGGGGAGCTGTTTTTT.

The chain is built from TRBV11-2 and TRBJ2-7; D is undetermined. The CDR3 runs 13 residues. CDR1 SGHAT and CDR2 FQNNGV come from the germline V gene. The V gene lost 3 bases and the J gene lost 4 bases, with 10 bases spanning the gap. CDR3 coding DNA: TGTGCCAGCAGCTTGGTAAGAGGATACGAGCAGTACTTC. It is translated as CASSLVRGYEQYF.

The chain links TRBV14 to TRBJ2-5, with D maybe TRBD1 (6 bases). In germline, CDR1 is SGHDN, CDR2 FVKESK. Trimming took off 2 bases at V and 5 bases at J, with 24 bases between the two ends. This CDR3 spans 18 amino acids. CDR3 DNA: TGTGCCAGCAGCCAAAGGGGGAACGCCAGGGCCATGGAGGAGACCCAGTACTTC. Protein sequence: CASSQRGNARAMEETQYF.

The genes are TRBV15 and TRBJ2-3; 7 nucleotides match TRBD1. This CDR3 is 16 amino acids long. V was clipped by 1 base and J by 1 base; unmatched bases: 5. Germline CDR1 is LNHNV and CDR2 is YYDKDF (reference sequence). The CDR3 spells CATSRGQGRGTDTQYF. As DNA, the CDR3 is TGTGCCACCAGCAGAGGACAGGGACGTGGCACAGATACGCAGTATTTT.

The V call is TRBV5-1, the J call TRBJ1-2; D gene unclear. Germline V gene data show CDR1 as SGHRS and CDR2 as YFSETQ. Trimming left V 4 bases short and J 7 bases short, with 14 bases between. The CDR3 loop spans 13 amino acids. CDR3 in amino acids: CASSPSPDSGYTF. CDR3 DNA sequence: TGCGCCAGCAGCCCATCCCCCGACTCTGGCTACACCTTC.

CDR3 residues: CASSPGREPYEQYF. In DNA, the CDR3 is TGCGCCAGCAGCCCTGGGAGGGAACCCTACGAGCAGTACTTC. This rearrangement joins TRBV4-3 to TRBJ2-7, with TRBD2 matching over 7 bases. The V and J ends lost 4 bases and 2 bases, in that order; junction bases with no gene match: 5. The CDR3 consists of 14 residues. Germline V lookup: CDR1 LGHNA, CDR2 YSLEER.

The chain is built from TRBV9 and TRBJ1-4; D is unresolved. Looked up from germline, CDR1 is SGDLS and CDR2 is YYNGEE. This CDR3 spans 14 amino acids. The germline V and J ends were trimmed by 1 base and 4 bases, with 8 bases remaining between them. CDR3 amino acids: CASSVSSLNEKLFF. DNA for the CDR3: TGTGCCAGCAGCGTATCAAGCCTTAATGAAAAACTGTTTTTT.

This rearrangement joins TRBV27 to TRBJ2-7; 7 positions agree with TRBD1. The CDR3 is 16 amino acids. The V segment lost 0 bases and the J segment 0 bases; nucleotides outside the gene matches: 5. Germline V gene lookup returns CDR1 MNHEY and CDR2 SMNVEV (reference sequence). This CDR3 is CASSLSMGDSSYEQYF. The DNA for the CDR3 is TGTGCCAGCAGTTTATCTATGGGGGACAGCTCCTACGAGCAGTACTTC.

The V and J genes are TRBV5-1 and TRBJ1-1; 8 bases line up with TRBD1. The trim removed 3 bases at V and 1 base at J, leaving 2 bases unmatched. The CDR3 runs to 14 residues. Per germline, CDR1 SGHRS and CDR2 YFSETQ. This CDR3 reads CASSWGTGNTEAFF. The CDR3 DNA follows: TGCGCCAGCAGCTGGGGGACAGGGAACACTGAAGCTTTCTTT.

This clone has just one count. The chain links TRBV18 to TRBJ1-5; D unclear. The V gene's germline CDR1 is KGHSH and CDR2 LQKENI. The CDR3 is 12 amino acids. V was cut by 3 bases and J by 6 bases, with 6 bases left in between. CDR3 in amino acids: CASSPTGQPQHF. CDR3 bases: TGTGCCAGCTCACCGACGGGTCAGCCCCAGCATTTT.

V usage is TRBV7-2 and J usage is TRBJ2-7; a weak D match, TRBD1 (5 bases). Germline loops: CDR1 SGHTA, CDR2 FQGNSA. V shed 1 base and J shed 1 base, with 11 bases lying between them. This CDR3 has 15 residues. The CDR3 spells CASSLVQGLSYEQYF. DNA of the CDR3: TGTGCCAGCAGCTTAGTTCAGGGTCTATCCTACGAGCAGTACTTC.

The gene calls are TRBV19 and TRBJ2-1; 7 bases fit TRBD1. The CDR3 totals 16 residues. V lost 9 bases to trimming and J lost 3 bases; unmatched junction nucleotides: 14. Germline assignment: CDR1 LNHDA and CDR2 SQIVND (reference sequence). CDR3 residues: CASNSPGTDNYNEQFF. Written as DNA, the CDR3 is TGTGCCAGCAACAGTCCGGGGACAGACAACTACAATGAGCAGTTCTTC. The full variable domain, rest sourced from reference TRBV19 and TRBJ2-1, is DGGITQSPKYLFRKEGQNVTLSCEQNLNHDAMYWYRQDPGQGLRLIYYSQIVNDFQKGDIAEGYSVSREKKESFPLTVTSAQKNPTAFYLCASNSPGTDNYNEQFFGPGTRLTVL.